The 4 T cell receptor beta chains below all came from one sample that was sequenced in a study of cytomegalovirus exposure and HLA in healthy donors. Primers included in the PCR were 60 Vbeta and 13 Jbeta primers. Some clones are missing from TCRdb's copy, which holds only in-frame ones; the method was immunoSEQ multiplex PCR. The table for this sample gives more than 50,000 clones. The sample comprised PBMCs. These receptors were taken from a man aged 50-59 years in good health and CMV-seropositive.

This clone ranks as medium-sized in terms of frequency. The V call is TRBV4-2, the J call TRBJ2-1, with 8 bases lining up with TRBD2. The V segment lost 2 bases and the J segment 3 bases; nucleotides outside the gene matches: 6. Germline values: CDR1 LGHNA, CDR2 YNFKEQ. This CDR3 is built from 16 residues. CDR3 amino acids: CASSQLGAGDYNEQFF. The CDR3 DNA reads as TGTGCCAGCAGCCAACTTGGAGCGGGGGACTACAATGAGCAGTTCTTC.

The CDR3 protein is CASSLPGQDSPLHF. The CDR3 bases are TGTGCCAGCAGCCTCCCGGGACAAGATTCACCCCTCCACTTT. The rearrangement uses TRBV6-6 and TRBJ1-6; D possibly corresponds to TRBD1 (6 bases). The V end was cut by 6 bases, the J end by 8 bases, with 14 bases between. The germline CDR1 and CDR2 sequences are MNHNY and SVGAGI (reference sequence). The CDR3 covers 14 residues.

The CDR3: CASSSPSSGGSSYNEQFF. In nucleotides, the CDR3 is TGTGCCAGCAGCTCGCCATCTAGCGGAGGGAGCTCCTACAATGAGCAGTTCTTC. The chain employs TRBV11-2 and TRBJ2-1; TRBD2 aligns across 7 bases. The CDR3 is 18 amino acids. Germline V gene lookup returns CDR1 SGHAT and CDR2 FQNNGV. V shed 4 bases, J shed 0 bases, and the junction held 12 bases outside the gene matches.

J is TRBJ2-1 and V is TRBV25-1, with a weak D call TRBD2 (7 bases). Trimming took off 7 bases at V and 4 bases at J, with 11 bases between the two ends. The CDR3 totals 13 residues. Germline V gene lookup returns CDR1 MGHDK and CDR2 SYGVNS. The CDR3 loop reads CASMRGPYNEQFF. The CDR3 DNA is TGTGCCAGCATGCGGGGGCCGTACAATGAGCAGTTCTTC.